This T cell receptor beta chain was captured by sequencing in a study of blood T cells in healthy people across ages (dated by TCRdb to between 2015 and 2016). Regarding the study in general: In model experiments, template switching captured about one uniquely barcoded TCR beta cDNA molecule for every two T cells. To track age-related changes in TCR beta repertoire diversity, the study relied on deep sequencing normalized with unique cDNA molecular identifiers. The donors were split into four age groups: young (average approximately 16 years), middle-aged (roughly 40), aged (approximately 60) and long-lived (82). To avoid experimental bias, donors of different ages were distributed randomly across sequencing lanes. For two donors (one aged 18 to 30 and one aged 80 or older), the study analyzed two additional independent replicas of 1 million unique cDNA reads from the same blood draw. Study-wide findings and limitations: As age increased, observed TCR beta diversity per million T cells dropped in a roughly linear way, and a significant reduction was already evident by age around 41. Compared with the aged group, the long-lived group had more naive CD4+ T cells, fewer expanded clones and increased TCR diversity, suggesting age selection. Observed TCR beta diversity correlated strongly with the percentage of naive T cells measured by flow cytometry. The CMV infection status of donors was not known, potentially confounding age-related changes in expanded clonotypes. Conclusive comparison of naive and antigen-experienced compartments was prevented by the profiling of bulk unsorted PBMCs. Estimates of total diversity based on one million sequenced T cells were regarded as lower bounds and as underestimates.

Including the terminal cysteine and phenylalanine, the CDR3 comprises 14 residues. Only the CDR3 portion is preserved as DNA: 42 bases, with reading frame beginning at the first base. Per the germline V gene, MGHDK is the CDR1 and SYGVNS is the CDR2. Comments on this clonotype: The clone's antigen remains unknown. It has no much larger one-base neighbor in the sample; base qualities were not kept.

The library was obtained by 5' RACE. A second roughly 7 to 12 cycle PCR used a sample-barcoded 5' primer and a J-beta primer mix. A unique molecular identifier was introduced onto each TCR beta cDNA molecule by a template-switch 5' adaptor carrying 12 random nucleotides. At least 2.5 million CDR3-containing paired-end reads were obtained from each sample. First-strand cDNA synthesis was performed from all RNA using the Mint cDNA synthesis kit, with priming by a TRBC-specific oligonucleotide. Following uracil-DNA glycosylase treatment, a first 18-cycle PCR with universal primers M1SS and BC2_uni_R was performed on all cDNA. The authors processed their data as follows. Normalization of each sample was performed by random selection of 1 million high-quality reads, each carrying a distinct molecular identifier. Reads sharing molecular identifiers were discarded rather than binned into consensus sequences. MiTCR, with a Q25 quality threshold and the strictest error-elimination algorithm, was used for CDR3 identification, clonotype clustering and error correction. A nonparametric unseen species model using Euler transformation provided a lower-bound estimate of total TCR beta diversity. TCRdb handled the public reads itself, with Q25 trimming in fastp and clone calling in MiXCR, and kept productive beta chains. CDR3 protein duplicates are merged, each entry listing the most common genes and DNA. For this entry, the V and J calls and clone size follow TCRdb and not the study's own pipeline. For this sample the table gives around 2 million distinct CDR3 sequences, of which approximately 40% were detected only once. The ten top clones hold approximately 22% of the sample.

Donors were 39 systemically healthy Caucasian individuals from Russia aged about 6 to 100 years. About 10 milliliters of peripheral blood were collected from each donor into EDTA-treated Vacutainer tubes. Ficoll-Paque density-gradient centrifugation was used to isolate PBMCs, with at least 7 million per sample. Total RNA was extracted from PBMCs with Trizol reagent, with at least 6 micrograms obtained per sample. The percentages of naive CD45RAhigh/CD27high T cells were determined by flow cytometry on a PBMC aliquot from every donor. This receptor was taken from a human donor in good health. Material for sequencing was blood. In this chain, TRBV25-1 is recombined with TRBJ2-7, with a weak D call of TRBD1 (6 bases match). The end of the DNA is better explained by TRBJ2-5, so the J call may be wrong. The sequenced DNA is TGTGCCAGCAGTGCGATTACAGGGTCGGAGACCCAGTACTTC. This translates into CASSAITGSETQYF.